The T cell receptor beta chain under discussion was sequenced for a study of blood T cell repertoires in COVID-19. Study-level information: The United States, Italy and Spain supplied acute and convalescent COVID-19 samples. Sources were T cells, B-cell-depleted T cells, or PBMCs; the material itself was cDNA or gDNA.

CDR1 is SNHLY and CDR2 is FYNNEI in the germline V gene. J lost 6 bases, V lost 3 bases, and 5 bases had no gene match. This CDR3 comprises 13 residues. In the original workflow: By means of reference gene primer amplification, nucleated cell counts were estimated. Measured with immunoSEQ multiplex PCR; TCRdb has only the in-frame clones, and not every one. V and J calls plus clone size are reproduced from that table; the DNA served to infer D and trimming. The sample lists a few hundred thousand clones, around 86% seen once, with roughly 2.1% in the top ten. This receptor was obtained from a middle-aged man with acute or convalescent COVID-19. Material: peripheral blood. The chain recombines TRBV2 with TRBJ2-7; the match to TRBD1 covers 7 bases. The CDR3 region has the DNA TGTGCCAGCAGTGAGTACAGGGGTTCCGAGCAGTACTTC. Its protein product is CASSEYRGSEQYF. Full variable domain (outside the CDR3, taken from reference TRBV2 and TRBJ2-7): EPEVTQTPSHQVTQMGQEVILRCVPISNHLYFYWYRQILGQKVEFLVSFYNNEISEKSEIFDDQFSVERPDGSNFTLKIRSTKLEDSAMYFCASSEYRGSEQYFGPGTRLTVT.